In this sample, the clone carrying this T cell receptor (beta chain) turned up many times. Germline-derived CDR1 and CDR2 are SGHRS and YFSETQ. The V gene end was trimmed by 6 bases and the J gene end by 4 bases; junction bases not matched to a gene: 9. The CDR3 consists of 15 residues. These data originate in a study of neurological immune-mediated disorders. TCRdb called the 5' RACE reads again in MiXCR, with one record for every CDR3 protein. Among fewer than 90,000 distinct CDR3 sequences listed, 10% were seen once. The specimen was PBMCs. J is TRBJ2-7 and V is TRBV5-1, with TRBD2 identical over 11 bases. The clonotype originates from a man aged 40-55 years in good health. The CDR3 nucleotides are TGCGCCAGCAAGGAACTAGCGGGAGCCTCGTACGAGCAGTACTTC. This gives the protein CASKELAGASYEQYF.